Included here is one TCR beta chain sequence, with context. This clone came up a few times. It has no known antigen specificity. No much larger clonotype is one base removed from it; base qualities were not supplied. Each donor gave one peripheral blood draw, approximately 110 mL on average, collected into heparinised tubes. A BD FACSAria II and a panel including CD45RO, CCR7, CD25, CD127, CD95 and CD27 were used to sort naive, central memory, regulatory and stem cell-like memory CD4+ T cells. Purity was above 95% for every sorted population. Right away, PBMCs were isolated by Lymphoprep density gradient centrifugation and were stained directly, with no culture step. So that batch effects would be minimized, each experiment stained and sorted samples in pairs, pairing one healthy donor with one patient. These data are taken from a study of beta chain features in type 1 diabetes listed by TCRdb under 2018. Some background on the complete study: Mean age, gender distribution, total cell number and subset yield were not different between patients and healthy donors. Naive and central memory subsets were obtained from all 28 donors, but regulatory and stem cell-like memory subsets were isolated from only 8 patients and roughly 8 healthy donors. The study compared TCRB repertoires of sorted circulating CD4+ T cell subsets between recently diagnosed type 1 diabetes patients and matched healthy donors. A total of about 110,000,000 sorted cells were examined across all samples, and a strong correlation was observed between cell number per subset and RNA yield. The study at large found these results: The naive, central memory and regulatory TCRB repertoires appeared to resemble one another more closely among patients than among healthy donors. Patients with type 1 diabetes made fewer insertions and deleted more nucleotides at VDJ recombination sites, implying thymic rearrangement abnormalities. A moderate but significant shortening of TCRB CDR3 length was observed in type 1 diabetes patients in all four CD4+ subsets. Shorter templates might have been favored by PCR, but patient and control samples were amplified and corrected together, so both groups would have been affected equally by any skew. Because small numbers of individuals were included in the HLA sub-analyses, any influence of HLA type on TCRB rearrangement was left unresolved. Sequencing cDNA rather than genomic DNA could over-represent highly expressing activated cells, although activation and CD3 levels did not differ between groups.

The entire amount of isolated RNA was reverse transcribed using the High Capacity cDNA Reverse Transcription Kit, so the sequenced TCRB transcripts were expressed ones. Naive, central memory and regulatory T cell samples underwent deep immunoSEQ sequencing, averaging approximately 3.3 million total reads per sample. Sorted cells were lysed in RLT buffer and RNA was extracted with DNase-treated RNeasy Micro or Mini kits, depending on cell number. Each cell subset was processed on its own to prevent cross-contamination, while patient and healthy donor samples were processed together. The immunoSEQ multiplex PCR was used to amplify TCRB sequences from cDNA, yielding 87-bp fragments that span the CDR3 region. The amplicons were sequenced using the Illumina HiSeq platform. Per the authors' processing: PCR bias was corrected computationally using synthetic template baselines, and reads within Hamming distance 2 were collapsed, with unmergeable singletons discarded. By aligning reads against IMGT, V, D and J genes, CDR3 length, and insertions or deletions at six rearrangement sites were assigned. Within each subset, clonotype counts were normalized to sorted cell number, and only after that were true diversity and Gini coefficients computed with the tcR R package. The overlap coefficient, calculated on TCRB nucleotide sequences, was used to quantify repertoire sharing. Out-of-frame TCRB sequences from naive cells were analyzed to stand in for the pre-selection repertoire. TCRdb mirrors the immuneACCESS table, restricted to in-frame sequences. Some clones are absent from its copies; in checked studies, under half trace to an unresolved V gene, and the reason for the others is unknown. V, J and clone size are taken as reported in that table, and D and trimming were inferred from the DNA itself. The sample table holds over 600,000 clones, of which around 12% were seen once. Around 0.12% of the sample is held by the ten biggest clonotypes.

V is clipped by 2 bases and J by 0 bases, and the sequence between their germline boundaries is 13 bases long. From its cysteine to its phenylalanine, the CDR3 spans 16 amino acids. The only DNA kept is the CDR3, 48 bases in frame from the first base. Looking up the germline V gene yields CDR1 MNHEY and CDR2 SVGAGI. The rearranged chain carries TRBV6-5 and TRBJ1-2; matching of 6 bases hints at TRBD1 as the D gene. The origin of this receptor is a man aged 30 to 39 with type 1 diabetes. What was sequenced was naive CD4+ T cells from blood. In the paper's terms, the cell subset or site label means: true naive CD4+ T cells. The sequenced DNA is TGTGCCAGCAGTTACAACAGGGTTACGGCTAACTATGGCTACACCTTC. The resulting protein is CASSYNRVTANYGYTF.